The source of this T cell receptor (beta chain) is a study of T cells in Graves' hyperthyroidism and ophthalmopathy (dated by TCRdb to between 2019 and 2020). About the study as a whole: Peripheral blood was sampled at the time of initial diagnosis, prior to any treatment. In addition, the study compared T-cell repertoires in thyroid tissue and in blood from roughly six Graves' hyperthyroidism patients. The approximately 95 discovery patients were divided at random into training and test sets in a 7:3 ratio. TCR Vbeta CDR3 sequencing of 130 to 150 peripheral blood samples (43 ophthalmopathy, about 74 hyperthyroidism and 17 progressor patients) is reported in the paper. After blood sampling, hyperthyroidism patients were treated with methimazole at a starting dose of 30 mg daily, and ophthalmopathy patients were treated with high-dose intravenous methylprednisolone. An independent validation cohort of around 19 hyperthyroidism patients and approximately 17 patients who later progressed to ophthalmopathy tested prospective prediction of ophthalmopathy. TCR V-J signatures able to tell the groups apart were searched for in a discovery cohort of 100 or so patients, of whom around 43 had Graves' ophthalmopathy and 57 had stable Graves' hyperthyroidism.

A word on this clonotype: The antigen it binds to is not known. No base quality values were provided; no much bigger clone lies one nucleotide off.

On the study overall, not on this receptor specifically: No statistical method was used to fix the sample size in advance, and group allocation was not hidden from the investigators. Most expanded thyroid clonotypes (frequency above 0.001) were also detected in blood, a finding suggesting that blood repertoires may reflect thyroid immune responses. A 13 V-J signature model separated ophthalmopathy from stable hyperthyroidism, with just over 85% sensitivity and roughly 81% specificity in cross-validation and 80%/75% in testing. In validation, progression to ophthalmopathy was predicted by the model with 70.59% sensitivity and roughly 76% specificity, a median of 6.5 months before onset.

Ophthalmopathy patients had moderately to severely active disease, with a Clinical Activity Score of 3 or more, a NOSPECS grade of 4 or more, and a disease duration of less than 3 months. Patients with uncontrolled infections, other autoimmune diseases, pregnancy or lactation were excluded. Diagnoses were based on clinical symptoms, serum thyroxine and TRAb, thyroid ultrasound and orbital computed tomography. PBMCs were isolated from more than 8 ml of fresh peripheral blood by Ficoll-Paque density gradient centrifugation. Total RNA was extracted with Trizol reagent, and quality was checked on an Agilent 2100 Bioanalyzer. Trimming costs V 4 bases and J 3 bases, and their ends lie 13 bases apart. Per the germline V gene, SGHDN is the CDR1 and FVKESK is the CDR2. The CDR3 goes from the cysteine to the phenylalanine over 15 residues. Only CDR3 DNA is held: 45 bases, read in frame from base 1. The TCR beta CDR3 regions were amplified from the RNA transcripts. For the first round of RT-PCR on the TCR CDR3, the HTBI primer set was used together with the Qiagen OneStep RT-PCR kit. Libraries were constructed in a second round of multiplex PCR, after which size selection and purification were carried out. The libraries were sequenced on an Illumina HiSeq2000 using paired-end 100 bp reads. The paper's processing steps were these. SOAPnuke was used to process the raw data, with reads discarded if the reads contained adapters or uncalled bases, had a mean Phred below 15, or lacked an exact constant-primer or identifier match. COPE v1.2.5 was used to merge high-quality paired reads, and clonotypes were defined as unique nucleotide sequences. Clonotypes were aligned to IMGT TRBV, TRBD and TRBJ reference segments using MiTCR v1.1. Analysis was restricted to V-J combinations with a frequency above 0.0001, which covered 99% to 99.2% of repertoires. The TCS score was defined as the ratio of F50 (clonal expansion) to E x V (chaos), calculated using BLOSUM62-based TCRdist between CDR3 peptides within each V-J. Welch's t-statistics and random forest reduced 500 to 550 V-J features to 13, which were used in a naive Bayes classifier (R e1071). The public reads were reprocessed in TCRdb via fastp at Q25 and MiXCR, keeping in-frame beta chains. All rows with the same CDR3 protein become a single entry with the most common DNA and genes. The authors' filters were not applied to this entry. This sample has 490,000 or so distinct CDR3 sequences in its table, and about 20% of those were observed once. The ten largest account for less than 55% of the sample.

The sample taken for sequencing was blood. The clonotype was recovered from a man aged 40-50 years with Graves' ophthalmopathy. The sequence links TRBV14 to TRBJ1-3; a weak D assignment points to TRBD1 (5 bases agree). Here is the DNA: TGTGCCAGCAGCCCGACCCCAGGGTATGGAAACACCATATATTTT. This codes for CASSPTPGYGNTIYF.